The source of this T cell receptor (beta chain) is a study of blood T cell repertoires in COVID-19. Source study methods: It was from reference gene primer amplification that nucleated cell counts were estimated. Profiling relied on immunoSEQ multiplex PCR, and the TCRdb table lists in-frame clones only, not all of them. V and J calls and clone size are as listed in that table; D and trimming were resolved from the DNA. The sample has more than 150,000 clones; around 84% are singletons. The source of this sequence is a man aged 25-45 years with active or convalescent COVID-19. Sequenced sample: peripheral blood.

The CDR3 nucleotides are TGTGCCAGCGGGGAGAATGAGCAGTTCTTC. Amino acids: CASGENEQFF. This chain links TRBV7-9 with TRBJ2-1; TRBD2 is a possible D gene (5 bases). The germline V gene encodes CDR1 SEHNR and CDR2 FQNEAQ (reference sequence). The V end was cut by 8 bases, the J end by 7 bases, with 6 bases between. This CDR3 is built from 10 residues.